A few counts support the clone carrying this TCR beta chain. The antigen remains unidentified. The data derive from a study of shared clonotypes between healthy human individuals. Study-level findings and limits: The study drew on few donors, limiting represented genetic and exposure-history diversity. Investigators expected sequencing depth to affect clonotype sharing among donors.

Trimming shortened V by 6 bases and J by 10 bases, and 19 bases separated the two germline ends. Germline assignment: CDR1 LNHDA and CDR2 SQIVND (reference sequence). The CDR3 has 14 amino acids. It was around 0.3 ug DNA, 25,000 to 35,000 T cell genomes, that went into each replicate PCR of unsorted PBMC. The table came from immunoSEQ multiplex PCR; TCRdb's copy has only in-frame clones and leaves some out. This sample has about 470,000 clones; around 79% occur once, and the top ten carry around 13%. The sequencing sample was made of PBMCs. The sequence came from a woman aged 40 to 55 in good health. Some clones in this sample may be carry-over from other donors' samples. V usage is TRBV19 and J usage is TRBJ2-1, with TRBD1 as a possible D gene (6 bases). The CDR3 is CASRQGPGVWEQFF. Here the CDR3 DNA reads TGTGCCAGTAGACAGGGCCCCGGGGTTTGGGAGCAGTTCTTC.